Listed here are 3 T cell receptor beta chains from one sample, sequenced in a study of blood T cell repertoires in COVID-19. Generated by immunoSEQ multiplex PCR, the TCRdb table keeps only in-frame clones and is missing some. The profile covers about 250,000 clones, with about four fifths appearing a single time and approximately 5% taken by the ten largest. The sequenced sample was PBMCs or T cells enriched from blood (not recorded which). These TCRs come from a man aged 35-49 years who had been exposed to COVID-19.

The chain carries TRBV21-1 and TRBJ1-3. TRBV21-1 is noted as a pseudogene. This CDR3 has 15 amino acids. In DNA form, the CDR3 reads TGTGCCAGCAGCTCCGGGTCCAGCTCTGGAAACACCATATATTTT. Amino acids: CASSSGSSSGNTIYF.

The chain has TRBV30 and TRBJ2-7; TRBD2 might be the D (6 bases). The CDR3 extends over 13 amino acids. The germline V gene encodes CDR1 GTSNPN and CDR2 SVGIG (reference sequence). Deletions cut 5 bases from V and 0 bases from J, with 11 bases between. The CDR3 DNA is TGTGCCTGGGAGCGGGCCCTCTCCTACGAGCAGTACTTC. Translating gives CAWERALSYEQYF.

The V call is TRBV7-9, the J call TRBJ1-1; D gene uncertain. The CDR3 extends over 12 amino acids. Trimming left V 2 bases short and J 4 bases short, with 5 bases between. Germline assignment: CDR1 SEHNR and CDR2 FQNEAQ (reference sequence). DNA of the CDR3: TGTGCCAGCAGCTTACTTCCCACTGAAGCTTTCTTT. This sequence encodes CASSLLPTEAFF.